The clone carrying this T cell receptor (beta chain) showed up just once. CDR1 and CDR2 (germline): SGHTS, YDEGEE. This CDR3 is 14 amino acids long. V shed 9 bases and J 0 bases; nucleotides not matched to a gene: 4. This record comes from a study of shared T cell receptors in the human thymus. The protocol was immunoSEQ multiplex PCR, while the TCRdb copy is restricted to in-frame clones and leaves out a portion. This sample carries approximately 760,000 clones, 70% to 90% of them seen once, and the ten largest clones take over 0.008%. This same sample was also taken into another study, of human thymus T cells. This second report adds: The donor group consisted of healthy Finnish infants who were having corrective surgery for congenital heart defects. Corrective heart surgery yielded resections, and these provided the thymus tissue. Related research described thymic repertoires that were highly overlapping among unrelated individuals.

V usage is TRBV5-8 and J usage is TRBJ1-3; 9 nucleotides line up with TRBD1. This clonotype was sampled from a girl in the first two years of life with a congenital heart defect. Material for sequencing was thymocytes. The CDR3 here is CATQQGASGNTIYF. For the CDR3, the DNA is TGTGCCACCCAACAGGGGGCCTCTGGAAACACCATATATTTT. Complete variable domain (other parts from reference TRBV5-8 and TRBJ1-3): EAGVTQSPTHLIKTRGQQATLRCSPISGHTSVYWYQQALGLGLQFLLWYDEGEERNRGNFPPRFSGRQFPNYSSELNVNALELEDSALYLCATQQGASGNTIYFGEGSWLTVV.